The T cell receptor (beta chain) under discussion was sequenced for a study of shared clonotypes between healthy human individuals. As for the study in general: Per donor, CD8 memory used one plate, CD8 naive used two, CD4 memory used three and CD4 naive used three.

Recent vaccinations or acute infections were absent in the healthy HIV-negative adult donors. Replicate PCRs from sorted subsets contained around 190 ng DNA, which is 30,000 to 35,000 T cell genomes. Profiled with immunoSEQ multiplex PCR; TCRdb holds only in-frame clones, not every one. The sample lists some 1,100,000 clones, 78% occurring once. The CDR3 runs 16 residues. Germline V CDR1 and CDR2: SGHAT, FQNNGV. The ends were cut back, 1 base at V and 2 bases at J, with 13 bases in the middle. The gene calls are TRBV11-2 and TRBJ2-3; D might be TRBD1 or TRBD2, each matching 6 bases. The clonotype was recovered from a man younger than 35 in good health. Some clones in this sample may be carry-over from other donors' samples. Source material: memory CD4+ T cells from PBMCs. Subset here: CD45RA-negative fraction. The CDR3 DNA sequence: TGTGCCAGCAGCTTAGTTGAGGGGGGAACCACAGATACGCAGTATTTT. Translating gives CASSLVEGGTTDTQYF.